This TCR beta chain was documented in a study of blood T cell repertoires in COVID-19. Whole-study context: Acute and convalescent COVID-19 samples came from the United States, Italy and Spain. Sample material is recorded as cDNA or gDNA derived from T cells, B-cell-depleted T cells, or PBMCs.

Each participant's cohort was designated according to participant-reported clinical history. Shortly before study entry, within 2 weeks, exposed participants had met a COVID-19 case. Profiled with immunoSEQ multiplex PCR; TCRdb holds only in-frame clones, not every one. Here the sample spans 240,000 or so clones, over 80% being singletons. Germline CDR1 reads LNHDA; CDR2 reads SQIVND (reference sequence). The CDR3 contains 12 residues. V was trimmed by 10 bases and J by 3 bases, leaving 13 bases between them. The TCR sequence derives from a man in his forties or fifties who had been exposed to COVID-19. The chain is built from TRBV19 and TRBJ2-7; D might be TRBD1 (7 bases). The sequenced sample was PBMCs or T cells enriched from blood (not recorded which). CDR3 sequence: CATPRGDYEQYV. The CDR3 DNA reads TGTGCCACCCCCAGGGGGGACTACGAGCAGTACGTC.